These 13 T cell receptor beta chains share one sample of origin, sequenced in a study of somatic mutations in cytotoxic T cells in rheumatoid arthritis. Some clones are missing from TCRdb's copy, which holds only in-frame ones; the method was immunoSEQ multiplex PCR. The sample includes 10,000 or so clones, around 79% of them seen just once. Material for sequencing was CD8+ T cells sorted from blood. All receptors come from an adult with rheumatoid arthritis.

In this sample, this clone is large. The J gene is TRBJ2-7, the V gene TRBV11-2, with 7 bases fitting TRBD1. Germline values: CDR1 SGHAT, CDR2 FQNNGV. The junction had 15 bases not matched to a gene; V was cut back by 1 base and J by 3 bases. The CDR3 runs 18 residues. This chain's CDR3 is CASSLVGGTGTVNYEQYF. In DNA form, the CDR3 reads TGTGCCAGCAGCTTAGTAGGGGGAACCGGGACAGTAAACTACGAGCAGTACTTC.

The rearrangement joins TRBV12-5 to TRBJ2-7; the D gene is possibly TRBD1 (6 bases). Germline V gene data show CDR1 as LGHNT and CDR2 as FRNRAP. V lost 5 bases, J lost 3 bases, and 11 bases lay in between. The CDR3 is 13 amino acids. CDR3 sequence: CASGLGQIYEQYF. The CDR3 DNA reads TGTGCTAGTGGTCTCGGACAGATCTACGAGCAGTACTTC.

CDR3 sequence: CASSVEGLSGEQYF. Here the CDR3 DNA reads TGTGCCAGCAGCGTAGAGGGCCTCTCAGGCGAGCAGTACTTC. The chain has TRBV9 and TRBJ2-7; D is unclear. This CDR3 has 14 residues. Germline values: CDR1 SGDLS, CDR2 YYNGEE. Deletions cut 0 bases from V and 6 bases from J, with 13 bases between.

This chain joins TRBV27 and TRBJ1-5; D not resolved. The CDR3 has 15 amino acids. Germline lookup yields CDR1 MNHEY and CDR2 SMNVEV (reference sequence). V lost 2 bases to trimming and J lost 2 bases, with 10 bases between them. In nucleotides, the CDR3 is TGTGCCAGCAGTTTAGTGCCGCTGGGCAATCAGCCCCAGCATTTT. It specifies CASSLVPLGNQPQHF.

The chain employs TRBV7-8 and TRBJ1-4; D ambiguous. Trimming removed 0 bases at V and 5 bases at J, with 7 bases between. Germline V gene data show CDR1 as SGHVS and CDR2 as FQNEAQ. The CDR3 has 14 residues. The CDR3 nucleotides are TGTGCCAGCAGCTTAGCACGTGAGAATGAAAAACTGTTTTTT. Translated: CASSLARENEKLFF.

The chain uses TRBV9 and TRBJ2-1, with 7 positions matching TRBD2. Germline V lookup: CDR1 SGDLS, CDR2 YYNGEE. There are 15 residues in the CDR3. Trimming took 4 bases from V and 6 from J; bases not matched to a gene: 10. The CDR3 is CASSPWTSQGNEQFF. The CDR3 DNA is TGTGCCAGCAGCCCTTGGACTAGTCAGGGCAATGAGCAGTTCTTC.

The J gene is TRBJ2-3, the V gene TRBV18; D might be TRBD2 (5 bases). The CDR3 is 13 residues long. CDR1 and CDR2 from the germline V gene are KGHSH and LQKENI. Trimming removed 5 bases at V and 4 bases at J, with 10 bases between. The DNA of the CDR3 is TGTGCCAGCTCAGCGGGCATCTCAGATACGCAGTATTTT. Its translation is CASSAGISDTQYF.

The V call is TRBV4-1, the J call TRBJ1-6; D not certain. V was pared by 0 bases and J by 9 bases, with 12 bases between. CDR1 MGHRA and CDR2 YSYEKL come from the germline V gene. This CDR3 is built from 15 residues. For the CDR3, the DNA is TGCGCCAGCAGCCAAGATAAAGGGAAGGGTTCACCCCTCCACTTT. It translates to CASSQDKGKGSPLHF.

The V and J genes are TRBV11-2 and TRBJ1-2, with TRBD1 identical over 7 bases. J gave up 3 bases and V 0 bases, and 4 bases lay outside the gene matches. Germline loops: CDR1 SGHAT, CDR2 FQNNGV. The CDR3 totals 15 residues. CDR3 protein: CASSLDRDSHYGYTF. The CDR3, as DNA: TGTGCCAGCAGCTTAGATCGGGACAGCCACTATGGCTACACCTTC.

The V call is TRBV5-1, the J call TRBJ1-2; 10 nucleotides line up with TRBD1. V was clipped by 0 bases and J by 4 bases; unmatched bases: 3. Per germline, CDR1 SGHRS and CDR2 YFSETQ. The length of the CDR3 is 15 residues. CDR3 residues: CASSLGQGAGYGYTF. CDR3 coding DNA: TGCGCCAGCAGCTTGGGACAGGGGGCTGGCTATGGCTACACCTTC.

CDR3 residues: CASSLSGGDEQFF. In nucleotides, the CDR3 is TGCGCCAGCAGCCTGTCAGGGGGCGATGAGCAGTTCTTC. The chain carries TRBV4-3 and TRBJ2-1; 8 nucleotides agree with TRBD1. The CDR3 covers 13 residues. J lost 8 bases, V lost 4 bases, and 4 bases had no gene match. Per the germline V gene, CDR1 is LGHNA and CDR2 is YSLEER.

V and J are TRBV30 and TRBJ2-7; tentative D call: TRBD1 (6 bases). Germline CDR1 GTSNPN, CDR2 SVGIG (reference sequence). The CDR3 covers 14 residues. Trimming shortened V by 2 bases and J by 3 bases, and 14 bases separated the two germline ends. The CDR3, as DNA: TGTGCCTGGAGTCTTGGTGAAGGGGGCTACGAGCAGTACTTC. This translates into CAWSLGEGGYEQYF.

The CDR3 sequence: CASSVGGRAGAGELFF. In DNA form, the CDR3 reads TGTGCCAGCAGCGTAGGAGGGAGGGCGGGGGCCGGGGAGCTGTTTTTT. V gene TRBV9 combines with J gene TRBJ2-2; 7 nucleotides match TRBD2. Germline CDR1 and CDR2: SGDLS and YYNGEE. CDR3 size: 16 residues. The trim removed 0 bases at V and 6 bases at J, leaving 8 bases unmatched.